This TCR beta chain was observed in a study of T cells in Graves' hyperthyroidism and ophthalmopathy. Germline CDR1 SGHRS, CDR2 YFSETQ. Between the trimmed V and J ends, which lost 5 bases and 6 bases, there was a span of 14 bases. The CDR3 length is 13 residues. RNA transcripts gave rise to amplified TCR beta CDR3 regions. TCR CDR3 underwent first-round RT-PCR with the HTBI primer set. TCRdb fed the multiplex PCR reads into MiXCR, producing one record per CDR3 protein. The sample shows around 620,000 distinct CDR3 sequences, about 14% of them seen only once. Extraction of PBMCs used 8 to 10 ml of fresh peripheral blood.

V is TRBV5-1 and J is TRBJ2-5, with no clear D. The sequence derives from a woman under 30 with Graves' ophthalmopathy. Sequencing input: blood. CDR3 residues: CASSFVPRQTQYF. CDR3 in DNA: TGCGCCAGCAGTTTCGTCCCCCGACAGACCCAGTACTTC.